This TCR beta chain was identified during a study of OX40 agonist ivuxolimab in advanced cancers. As for the study in general: Therapy given before enrollment (anti-PD-1, anti-PD-L1 or anti-CTLA-4) was allowed, and 40% had some.

Comments on this clone: Its specificity is not known.

The V end lost 5 bases, the J end lost 2 bases, and 13 bases lay between the germline ends. Per germline, CDR1 MNHEY and CDR2 SMNVEV (reference sequence). This CDR3 spans 14 amino acids. Notes on the study in general: There was clonal expansion of CD4+ and CD8+ blood T cells by week 6 at 0.1 to 3.0 mg/kg.

Sequenced by immunoSEQ multiplex PCR; TCRdb stores in-frame clones only, minus some. The data show roughly 10,000 clones, 70% to 80% seen once. Baseline was the first blood sampling point, followed by cycle 4 day 1 and cycle 7 day 1. The sequencing here drew on CD4+ or CD8+ T cells sorted from blood, taken in a trial of the OX40 agonist ivuxolimab. The genes are TRBV27 and TRBJ2-7; unclear D gene. The receptor comes from an adult with an advanced solid tumor such as melanoma, head and neck, liver or kidney cancer. DNA of the CDR3: TGTGCCAGCAGTCCGGGTGTGGGAACCTACGAGCAGTACTTC. Translating it yields CASSPGVGTYEQYF.